The T cell receptor (beta chain) under discussion was sequenced for a study of T cell responses to AZD1222 COVID-19 vaccine. As concerns this clone: The target antigen is unknown.

TCRdb's copy holds only in-frame clones and misses some; the assay was immunoSEQ multiplex PCR. The sample yields 50,000 to 60,000 clones, roughly three quarters seen once. Pooling was applied to second doses at about 4 or about 12 weeks. The CDR3 is 13 amino acids. Trimming took 7 bases from V and 4 from J; bases not matched to a gene: 3. From germline, CDR1 is KGHDR and CDR2 SFDVKD. Findings of the study overall: Reportedly, close to half of spike-specific TCRs are directed against unmutated variant regions. It was only 6 or 7 AZD1222 recipients who were seropositive at baseline.

The V gene is TRBV24-1, the J gene TRBJ1-5; 7 bases agree with TRBD1. The sample was peripheral blood, taken 28 days after the second AZD1222 dose. The origin of this receptor is an adult who received the AZD1222 COVID-19 vaccine. The CDR3 DNA reads TGTGCCACCAGCAGGGGGAGTAATCAGCCCCAGCATTTT. Encoded protein: CATSRGSNQPQHF.